The rows below give T cell receptor beta chains drawn from one sample of a study of blood T cell repertoires in COVID-19. Sequencing used immunoSEQ multiplex PCR; TCRdb keeps in-frame clones, though not all of them. Among about 90,000 clones listed, more than 75% were seen once. The sample was peripheral blood. These receptors came from a human donor in a cohort sampled during active COVID-19. Both conserved end residues are trimmed from each CDR3. The D gene is left open where the match is weak. Only part of the rows carry a size: once, few, many, or a class if the clone is expanded.

d_gene: .
v_gene: TRBV11-2
j_gene: TRBJ2-3
abundance: .
CDR3aa: ASSLDAKYTDTQY

d_gene: .
v_gene: TRBV7-2
j_gene: TRBJ1-1
abundance: .
CDR3aa: ASSLIGDRTEAF

d_gene: TRBD2
v_gene: TRBV27
j_gene: TRBJ2-3
abundance: .
CDR3aa: ASSLGLATDTQY

d_gene: .
v_gene: TRBV18
j_gene: TRBJ1-3
abundance: .
CDR3aa: ASSPRRESSGNTIY

d_gene: TRBD1
v_gene: TRBV28
j_gene: TRBJ1-5
abundance: .
CDR3aa: ASQGAFQPQH

d_gene: TRBD1
v_gene: TRBV28
j_gene: TRBJ1-2
abundance: .
CDR3aa: ASTSGTGSYGYT

d_gene: .
v_gene: TRBV29-1
j_gene: TRBJ2-1
abundance: .
CDR3aa: SVELFNEQF

d_gene: .
v_gene: TRBV27
j_gene: TRBJ2-1
abundance: .
CDR3aa: ASSPRPTQLVAEQF

d_gene: TRBD1
v_gene: TRBV6-5
j_gene: TRBJ2-5
abundance: .
CDR3aa: ASSYSRTGQETQY

d_gene: TRBD2
v_gene: TRBV7-9
j_gene: TRBJ2-7
abundance: few
CDR3aa: ASSPGTSGGSYEQY

d_gene: .
v_gene: TRBV19
j_gene: TRBJ1-1
abundance: .
CDR3aa: ASSSGNTEAF

d_gene: .
v_gene: TRBV14
j_gene: TRBJ2-7
abundance: .
CDR3aa: ASSQGLDSIYEQY

d_gene: TRBD1
v_gene: TRBV2
j_gene: TRBJ1-1
abundance: .
CDR3aa: ASRDRVRGRKAF

d_gene: .
v_gene: TRBV4-2
j_gene: TRBJ2-7
abundance: few
CDR3aa: ASSRAPALSSYEQY

d_gene: .
v_gene: TRBV28
j_gene: TRBJ2-1
abundance: .
CDR3aa: ASRSGLPLGEQF

d_gene: TRBD2
v_gene: TRBV5-1
j_gene: TRBJ2-1
abundance: .
CDR3aa: ASSPLSGAGVPSYNEQF

d_gene: .
v_gene: TRBV2
j_gene: TRBJ1-1
abundance: .
CDR3aa: ASSERGSAF

d_gene: .
v_gene: TRBV3-1/TRBV3-2
j_gene: TRBJ1-1
abundance: .
CDR3aa: ASSQSIGGEAF

d_gene: TRBD1
v_gene: TRBV3-1/TRBV3-2
j_gene: TRBJ1-4
abundance: .
CDR3aa: ASSQTGGLF

d_gene: .
v_gene: TRBV10-2
j_gene: TRBJ2-1
abundance: .
CDR3aa: ASSVYNEQF

d_gene: .
v_gene: TRBV18
j_gene: TRBJ2-5
abundance: .
CDR3aa: ASSPGLQETQY

d_gene: .
v_gene: TRBV6-1
j_gene: TRBJ1-2
abundance: .
CDR3aa: ASSDRQVGT

d_gene: .
v_gene: TRBV29-1
j_gene: TRBJ2-3
abundance: .
CDR3aa: SVGAATDTQY

d_gene: .
v_gene: TRBV6-2/TRBV6-3
j_gene: TRBJ1-5
abundance: .
CDR3aa: ASSSTLPYQPQH

d_gene: .
v_gene: TRBV12-3/TRBV12-4
j_gene: TRBJ1-2
abundance: .
CDR3aa: ASSHTVNYGYT

d_gene: TRBD1
v_gene: TRBV5-4
j_gene: TRBJ2-2
abundance: few
CDR3aa: AITGTANTGELF

d_gene: .
v_gene: TRBV5-1
j_gene: TRBJ1-2
abundance: .
CDR3aa: ASSLGDSLYGYT

d_gene: .
v_gene: TRBV6-2/TRBV6-3
j_gene: TRBJ2-7
abundance: .
CDR3aa: ASSAPGYRTHEQY

d_gene: TRBD1
v_gene: TRBV6-5
j_gene: TRBJ2-5
abundance: .
CDR3aa: ASSRPGTGEETQY

d_gene: TRBD1
v_gene: TRBV29-1
j_gene: TRBJ1-5
abundance: few
CDR3aa: SVEGTGTGNQPQH

d_gene: TRBD1
v_gene: TRBV2
j_gene: TRBJ2-2
abundance: .
CDR3aa: ASKQLGTANTGELF

d_gene: TRBD1
v_gene: TRBV19
j_gene: TRBJ2-5
abundance: .
CDR3aa: ASSILGTGGETQY

d_gene: .
v_gene: TRBV19
j_gene: TRBJ2-2
abundance: .
CDR3aa: ASWRVYTGELF

d_gene: TRBD2
v_gene: TRBV5-6
j_gene: TRBJ2-2
abundance: .
CDR3aa: ASSLLAGEDGELF

d_gene: TRBD1
v_gene: TRBV7-2
j_gene: TRBJ2-4
abundance: .
CDR3aa: ASSLGDLTGGMNIQY

d_gene: TRBD2
v_gene: TRBV6-2/TRBV6-3
j_gene: TRBJ2-1
abundance: .
CDR3aa: ASSYGAGGPFEQF

d_gene: .
v_gene: TRBV30
j_gene: TRBJ2-1
abundance: .
CDR3aa: AWSVQLGEQF

d_gene: .
v_gene: TRBV9
j_gene: TRBJ2-6
abundance: .
CDR3aa: ASSVERGSGANVLT

d_gene: .
v_gene: TRBV5-5
j_gene: TRBJ2-1
abundance: .
CDR3aa: ASSFGPYNEQF

d_gene: TRBD1
v_gene: TRBV7-9
j_gene: TRBJ2-1
abundance: .
CDR3aa: ASSLGDSRDEQF

d_gene: .
v_gene: TRBV9
j_gene: TRBJ1-2
abundance: .
CDR3aa: ASSSGDNYGYT

d_gene: TRBD1
v_gene: TRBV5-1
j_gene: TRBJ1-6
abundance: few
CDR3aa: ASSPQTGRTNSPLH

d_gene: TRBD2
v_gene: TRBV2
j_gene: TRBJ2-2
abundance: .
CDR3aa: ASVERGPGTGELF

d_gene: .
v_gene: TRBV7-2
j_gene: TRBJ2-5
abundance: .
CDR3aa: ASSLGPGHQETQY

d_gene: .
v_gene: TRBV18
j_gene: TRBJ1-4
abundance: .
CDR3aa: ASSILGQHNEKLF